This TCR beta chain was documented in a study of naive and memory T cell subsets (dated by TCRdb to 2015 to 2018). In the study overall: The figure summarizing the skin biopsy and whole blood samples listed about ten blood donors, 7 tuberculin skin test biopsies and 3 saline control biopsies. PCR2 was typically run as a SYBR Green qPCR and stopped at a set threshold, although low-input samples could use end-point PCR of around 6 cycles instead. Skin biopsies were collected from tuberculin skin test sites or from saline-injected control sites and were processed for RNA extraction as previously described. Study-wide conclusions, independent of this receptor: TCR sequences were reportedly obtained from both types of skin biopsy, with many more TCRs found at tuberculin skin test sites. The RNA-based method was acknowledged as potentially sensitive to TCR transcript changes with T cell activation and differentiation. The larger number of TCRs at tuberculin skin test sites was interpreted as T cell infiltration of a delayed type IV hypersensitivity reaction. The paper did not give details on skin biopsy collection and RNA processing but referred to earlier studies for those details.

The treatment or condition label of this sample denotes: skin biopsy from PPD injection site in Mantoux-positive individual. A robust, sensitive protocol for the amplification, sequencing and analysis of TCRs was described in the study, in which 3' ligation of a UMI-containing oligonucleotide to TCR cDNA was used. Tuberculin skin test biopsies were obtained from sites injected with PPD in individuals who had a positive Mantoux test. Before reverse transcription, total RNA that had not been cell sorted was treated with RQ1 DNase, with a target input of about 1 to 1000 ng. Libraries were prepared from skin biopsies and whole blood so that pipeline robustness could be tested in samples in which T cells form a minority population. Libraries were constructed by UMI-ligation and nested PCR. The ligated cDNA was amplified in four rounds of PCR with nested alpha and beta constant region primers together with the SP2 primer. For the blood and skin samples, reverse transcription of TCR RNA was done with SuperScript IV along with alpha and beta constant region primers. T4 RNA ligase 1 was used to ligate an oligonucleotide containing the Illumina SP2 primer and a UMI to the 3' end of the cDNA. To prevent hairpin formation, the 12-nucleotide UMI was made up of two random hexamers with an eight-base spacer between them. From the second PCR onward, the TCR alpha and beta chain libraries were handled separately, and dual indexing was used for multiplexing. After pooling, the indexed libraries were analyzed by capillary electrophoresis and sequenced on either an Illumina MiSeq or NextSeq. To boost base diversity and improve cluster recognition, PhiX DNA at about 5-7.5% was spiked into the libraries. For the original study's pipeline: Demultiplexor pulled UMIs out of read 2, joined the UMIs with the TCR sequence from read 1, and separated reads according to sample indices. V and J genes and V-J junctions were identified by Decombinator, and each TCR was assigned a five-part identifier that included V and J deletions. Collapsinator relied on UMIs to correct both sequencing errors and PCR amplification heterogeneity, producing a UMI-based abundance for each TCR. CDR3Translator converted identifiers to nucleotide sequence, translated to amino acids, and extracted CDR3 regions using terminal motifs. After normalization to the amount of input RNA, error-corrected alpha and beta TCR counts from blood and skin were compared. TCRdb reprocessed the public reads (quality trimming at Q25 with fastp, clone calling with MiXCR) and kept in-frame beta chains. Every CDR3 protein is listed once, alongside the most common genes and DNA of its rows. TCRdb assigned the V and J calls; the authors' analysis was not used. The sample contains some 14,000 distinct CDR3 sequences, under 6.5% of them found a single time. The ten biggest clones cover around 7.5% of the sample.

This clonotype is a singleton in its sample. Its cognate antigen has yet to be identified. Base qualities are not at hand, and no much larger clone is one base apart. One read offers little support. Measured from the cysteine to the phenylalanine, the CDR3 is 15 residues long. CDR3 DNA only is kept here, 45 bases in frame from base 1. Deletion took 10 bases off V and 12 bases off J, with a span of 25 bases between the germline ends. The germline V gene (reference sequence) sets CDR1 to LNHDA and CDR2 to SQIVND. Rearrangement joined TRBV19 to TRBJ1-6, with no confident D gene call. The specimen was skin, collected from a tuberculin skin test site. This TCR was recovered from an adult in good health. In nucleotide form, the sequence is TGTGCCACCAAGCCGTCAGTGGGAACTTACGAACCCCTCCACTTT. This sequence encodes CATKPSVGTYEPLHF.